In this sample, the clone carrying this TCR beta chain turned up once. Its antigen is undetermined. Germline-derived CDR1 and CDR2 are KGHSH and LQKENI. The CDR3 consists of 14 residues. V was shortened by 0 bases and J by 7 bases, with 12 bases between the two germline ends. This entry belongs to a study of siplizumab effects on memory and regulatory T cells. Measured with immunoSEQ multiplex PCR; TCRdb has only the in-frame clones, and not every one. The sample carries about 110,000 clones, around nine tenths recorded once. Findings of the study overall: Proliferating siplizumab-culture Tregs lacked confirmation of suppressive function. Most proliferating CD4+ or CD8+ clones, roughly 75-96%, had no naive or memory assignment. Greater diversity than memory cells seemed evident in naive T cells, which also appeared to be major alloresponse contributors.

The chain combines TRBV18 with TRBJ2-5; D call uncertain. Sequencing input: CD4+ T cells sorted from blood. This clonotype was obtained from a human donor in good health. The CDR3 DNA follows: TGTGCCAGCTCACCACCTGGCAATGAGTGGACCCAGTACTTC. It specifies CASSPPGNEWTQYF.